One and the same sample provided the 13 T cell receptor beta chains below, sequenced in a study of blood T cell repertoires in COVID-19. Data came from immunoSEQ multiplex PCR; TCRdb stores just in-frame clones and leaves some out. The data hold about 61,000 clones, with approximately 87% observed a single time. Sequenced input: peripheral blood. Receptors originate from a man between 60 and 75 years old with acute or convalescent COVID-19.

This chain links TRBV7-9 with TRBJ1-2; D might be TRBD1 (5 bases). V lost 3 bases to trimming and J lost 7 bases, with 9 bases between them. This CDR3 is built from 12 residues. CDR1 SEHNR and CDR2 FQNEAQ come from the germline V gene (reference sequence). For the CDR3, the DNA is TGTGCCAGCAGCTTGGGGCGGAGTGGCTACACCTTC. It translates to CASSLGRSGYTF.

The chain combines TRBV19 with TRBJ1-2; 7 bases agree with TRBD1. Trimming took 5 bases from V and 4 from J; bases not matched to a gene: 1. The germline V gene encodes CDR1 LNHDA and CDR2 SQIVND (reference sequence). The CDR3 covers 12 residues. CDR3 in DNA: TGTGCCAGTAGTCCAGGGGGCTATGGCTACACCTTC. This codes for CASSPGGYGYTF.

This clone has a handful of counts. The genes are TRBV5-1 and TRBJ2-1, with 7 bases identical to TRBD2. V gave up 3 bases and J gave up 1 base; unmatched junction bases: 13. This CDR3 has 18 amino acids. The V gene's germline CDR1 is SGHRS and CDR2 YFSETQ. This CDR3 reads CASSSTESGVGSYNEQFF. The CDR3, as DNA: TGCGCCAGCAGCTCTACCGAAAGCGGGGTTGGATCCTACAATGAGCAGTTCTTC. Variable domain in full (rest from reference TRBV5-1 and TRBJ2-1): KAGVTQTPRYLIKTRGQQVTLSCSPISGHRSVSWYQQTPGQGLQFLFEYFSETQRNKGNFPGRFSGRQFSNSRSEMNVSTLELGDSALYLCASSSTESGVGSYNEQFFGPGTRLTVL.

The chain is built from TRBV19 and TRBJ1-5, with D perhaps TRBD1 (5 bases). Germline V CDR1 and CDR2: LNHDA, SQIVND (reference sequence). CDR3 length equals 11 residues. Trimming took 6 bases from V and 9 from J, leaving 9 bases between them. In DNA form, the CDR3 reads TGTGCCAGTAGCGCCACAGGGCCCCAGCATTTT. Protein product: CASSATGPQHF.

The CDR3 loop reads CASSAGSDNEQFF. In DNA, the CDR3 is TGTGCCAGCAGCGCCGGTAGTGACAATGAGCAGTTCTTC. V gene TRBV9 combines with J gene TRBJ2-1; no clear D gene. The CDR3 consists of 13 residues. Germline V gene sequence: CDR1 SGDLS, CDR2 YYNGEE. The V gene lost 3 bases and the J gene lost 5 bases, with 9 bases spanning the gap.

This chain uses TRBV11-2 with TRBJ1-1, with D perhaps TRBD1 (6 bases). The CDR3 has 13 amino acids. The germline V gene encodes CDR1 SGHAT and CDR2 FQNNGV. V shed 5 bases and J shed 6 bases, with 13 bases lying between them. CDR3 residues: CASSPSDSSEAFF. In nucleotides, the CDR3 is TGTGCCAGCAGCCCCTCGGACAGTTCTGAAGCTTTCTTT.

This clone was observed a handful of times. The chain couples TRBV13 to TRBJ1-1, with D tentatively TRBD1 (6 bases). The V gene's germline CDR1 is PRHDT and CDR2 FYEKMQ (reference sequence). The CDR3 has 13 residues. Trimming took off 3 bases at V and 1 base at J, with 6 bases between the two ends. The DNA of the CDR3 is TGTGCCAGCAGCTTGGACAGGAACACTGAAGCTTTCTTT. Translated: CASSLDRNTEAFF.

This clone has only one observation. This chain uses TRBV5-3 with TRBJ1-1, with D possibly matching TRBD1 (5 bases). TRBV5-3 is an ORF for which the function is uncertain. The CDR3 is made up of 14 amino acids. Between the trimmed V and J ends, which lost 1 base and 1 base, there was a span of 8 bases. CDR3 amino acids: CARSLQGSNTEAFF. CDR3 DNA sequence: TGTGCCAGAAGCTTGCAGGGATCGAACACTGAAGCTTTCTTT.

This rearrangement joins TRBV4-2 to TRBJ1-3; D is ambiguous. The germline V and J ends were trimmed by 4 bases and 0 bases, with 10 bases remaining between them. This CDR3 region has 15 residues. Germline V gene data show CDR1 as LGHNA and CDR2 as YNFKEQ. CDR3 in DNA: TGTGCCAGCAGCCTCGCGGCTCCCTCTGGAAACACCATATATTTT. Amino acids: CASSLAAPSGNTIYF.

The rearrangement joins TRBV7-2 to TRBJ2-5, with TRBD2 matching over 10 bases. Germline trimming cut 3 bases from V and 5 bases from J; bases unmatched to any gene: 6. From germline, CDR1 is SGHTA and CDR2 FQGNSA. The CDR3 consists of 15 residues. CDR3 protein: CASSFSGLARETQYF. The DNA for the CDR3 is TGTGCCAGCAGCTTTTCGGGACTAGCGCGCGAGACCCAGTACTTC.

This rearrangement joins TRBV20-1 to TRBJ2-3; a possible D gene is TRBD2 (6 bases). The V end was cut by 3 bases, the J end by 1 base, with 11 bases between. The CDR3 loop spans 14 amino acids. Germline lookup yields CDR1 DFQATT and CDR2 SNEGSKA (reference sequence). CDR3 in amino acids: CSASRWGGTDTQYF. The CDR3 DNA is TGCAGTGCTAGTAGGTGGGGGGGCACAGATACGCAGTATTTT.

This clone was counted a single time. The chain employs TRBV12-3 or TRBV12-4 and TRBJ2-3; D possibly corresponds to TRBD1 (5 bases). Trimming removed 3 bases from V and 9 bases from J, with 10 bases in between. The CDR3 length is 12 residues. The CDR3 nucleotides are TGTGCCAGCAGTTTGTGGCAGGGCACGCAGTATTTT. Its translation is CASSLWQGTQYF.

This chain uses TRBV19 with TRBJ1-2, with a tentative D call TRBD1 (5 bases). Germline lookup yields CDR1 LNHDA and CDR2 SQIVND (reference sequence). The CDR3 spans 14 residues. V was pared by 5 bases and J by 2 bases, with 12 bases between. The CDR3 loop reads CASSAHDRNYGYTF. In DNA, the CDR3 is TGTGCCAGTAGTGCCCACGACAGAAACTATGGCTACACCTTC.